A selection of T cell receptor beta chains follows, all from one sample in a study of T cells in Graves' hyperthyroidism and ophthalmopathy. Each CDR3 protein is one row after TCRdb ran MiXCR on the multiplex PCR reads. The sample consists of approximately 370,000 distinct CDR3 sequences, about 15% of them appearing once. The sequenced sample consisted of blood. These receptors originate from a woman aged 25 to 39 with Graves' hyperthyroidism that later progressed to Graves' ophthalmopathy. Both conserved end residues are part of each CDR3. D genes are given only for firm matches. Not all rows give a size; the values are once, few, many and, for expanded clones, a class.

clone_size j_call v_call d_call cdr3_length cdr3_nt cdr3_aa
many TRBJ1-4 TRBV2 . 15 TGTGCCAGCAGTGAAGCCGGGCCATCATCGGGAAAACTGTTTTTT CASSEAGPSSGKLFF
many TRBJ2-1 TRBV29-1 . 12 TGCAGCGTTGAATATCAAGCGGGTGAGCAGTTCTTC CSVEYQAGEQFF
. TRBJ2-7 TRBV11-2 . 13 TGTGCCGGCAGTGCAAGTGGAGCAGGGGAGCAGTACTTC CAGSASGAGEQYF
many TRBJ2-3 TRBV20-1 TRBD1 19 TGCAGTGCTAGAAACTACCGGGAGCGAATGGGACAGGGGTCTTACTCGCAGTATTTT CSARNYRERMGQGSYSQYF
. TRBJ1-1 TRBV12-3/TRBV12-4 . 15 TGTGCCAGCAGTTTAGCAGGCAGAATGAACACTGAAGCTTTCTTT CASSLAGRMNTEAFF
few TRBJ2-1 TRBV18 TRBD1 15 TGTGCCAGCTCACCACCCGGGACAGCCTACAATGAGCAGTTCTTC CASSPPGTAYNEQFF
. TRBJ1-6 TRBV5-1 . 16 TGCGCCAGCAGCTTCGCAGGGGCTTCGAATAATTCACCCCTCCACTTT CASSFAGASNNSPLHF
many TRBJ1-2 TRBV28 . 12 TGTGCCAGCAGTTTCCGGGAGGTTGGCTACACCTTC CASSFREVGYTF
many TRBJ1-2 TRBV28 TRBD1 15 TGTGCCAGCAGTTCGCCAGGGGGAGCTAACTATGGCTACACCTTC CASSSPGGANYGYTF
. TRBJ2-5 TRBV5-8 . 13 TGTGCCAGCAGCTTACTAATTGAAGAGACCCAGTACTTC CASSLLIEETQYF
. TRBJ2-2 TRBV18 . 15 TGTGCCAGCTCACCACTGCAATCAGGGGCCGGGGAGCTGTTTTTT CASSPLQSGAGELFF
many TRBJ2-1 TRBV3-1 TRBD2 18 TGTGCCAGCAGCCAGGGTAGCGGGGGGTTGACTTCCTACAATGAGCAGTTCTTC CASSQGSGGLTSYNEQFF
. TRBJ2-7 TRBV11-3 . 13 TGTGCCAGCAGCTTGCAGGTGGGCTACGAGCAGTACTTC CASSLQVGYEQYF
few TRBJ1-6 TRBV6-1 TRBD1 14 TGTGCCAGCAGCGACGGGACAGGGAATTCACCCCTCCACTTT CASSDGTGNSPLHF
few TRBJ1-1 TRBV27 . 15 TGTGCCAGCAGACCCATGTCGGAAGAGGTCACTGAAGCTTTCTTT CASRPMSEEVTEAFF
many TRBJ2-7 TRBV18 . 14 TGTGCCAGCTCACCACCGGGGGGGCTAGATCAGCAGTACTTC CASSPPGGLDQQYF
many TRBJ2-7 TRBV28 . 15 TGTGCCAGCAGTATCGGTCAGGCCTTCTCCTACGAGCAGTACTTC CASSIGQAFSYEQYF
many TRBJ1-4 TRBV6-5 TRBD1 16 TGTGCCAGCAGTTACTCAACGGAGGGGGCGATAGGAAAACTGTTTTTT CASSYSTEGAIGKLFF
once TRBJ2-1 TRBV4-1 . 14 TGCGCCAGCAGCCAAGGGCCCAGGGACGATGAGCAGTTCTTC CASSQGPRDDEQFF
few TRBJ1-5 TRBV6-2/TRBV6-3 . 14 TGTGCCAGCCGACGAAGGGAGTGGGATCAGCCCCAGCATTTT CASRRREWDQPQHF